The clone carrying this T cell receptor beta chain appeared a few times. This entry is derived from a study of blood T cell repertoires in COVID-19. Background on the study: Samples taken during acute and convalescent COVID-19 were collected in the United States, Italy and Spain. The analysed material was cDNA or gDNA that came from T cells, B-cell-depleted T cells, or PBMCs.

Germline V gives CDR1 ENHRY, CDR2 SYGVKD. The CDR3 extends over 14 amino acids. The V gene end was trimmed by 6 bases and the J gene end by 5 bases; junction bases not matched to a gene: 5. In the authors' methods: The assay estimated nucleated cells by amplifying reference gene primers. The assay was immunoSEQ multiplex PCR, and TCRdb's table has in-frame clones only and misses some. V, J and clone size reflect that table, while D and trimming were determined from the DNA. The sample gives 150,000 or so clones, 85% to 95% of which show up once; 0.53% is in the top ten. Sequencing was performed on peripheral blood. The source is a man aged 45-65 years with acute or convalescent COVID-19. V and J are TRBV10-3 and TRBJ2-2, with TRBD1 matching over 8 bases. CDR3 residues: CAIRGQGLTGELFF. The CDR3 bases are TGTGCCATCAGAGGACAGGGTCTTACCGGGGAGCTGTTTTTT.